What follows are 20 T cell receptor beta chains derived from one specimen sequenced in a study of cytomegalovirus exposure and HLA in healthy donors. This PCR relied on a set of 60 Vbeta primers and 13 Jbeta primers. Generated by immunoSEQ multiplex PCR, the TCRdb table keeps only in-frame clones and is missing some. The sample totals over 40,000 clones; its top ten clones hold under 8%. Sequencing input: PBMCs. The receptors originated from a man aged 25 to 40 in good health and CMV-seronegative.

The rearrangement links TRBV5-6 to TRBJ2-2; D remains ambiguous. From germline, CDR1 is SGHDT and CDR2 YYEEEE. Trimming stripped 2 bases from V and 1 base from J, with 3 bases between. The CDR3 sequence is 13 residues long. CDR3 bases: TGTGCCAGCAGCTTTCTGAACACCGGGGAGCTGTTTTTT. Residues: CASSFLNTGELFF.

This sequence joins TRBV4-1 and TRBJ2-5, with 7 bases matching TRBD1. Germline V lookup: CDR1 MGHRA, CDR2 YSYEKL. The V and J ends lost 3 bases and 2 bases, in that order; junction bases with no gene match: 6. This CDR3 has 15 residues. CDR3 sequence (DNA): TGCGCCAGCAGCCAGACGACAGGGCAACAAGAGACCCAGTACTTC. This gives the protein CASSQTTGQQETQYF.

The chain's CDR3 is CSGRQGESYNEQFF. DNA for the CDR3: TGCAGCGGCAGACAGGGAGAGTCCTACAATGAGCAGTTCTTC. The rearrangement joins TRBV29-1 to TRBJ2-1, with 7 bases lining up with TRBD1. This CDR3 has 14 amino acids. CDR1 SQVTM and CDR2 ANQGSEA come from the germline V gene. Trimming removed 7 bases from V and 1 base from J; junction bases left unmatched: 7.

This chain uses TRBV11-2 with TRBJ1-3, with D unresolved. Germline CDR1 and CDR2: SGHAT and FQNNGV. This CDR3 contains 13 residues. Trimming removed 2 bases from V and 8 bases from J, with 10 bases in between. The CDR3 DNA reads as TGTGCCAGCAGCTTACGAAGTACTGACACCATATATTTT. It codes for CASSLRSTDTIYF. The full variable domain, with the rest looked up from reference TRBV11-2 and TRBJ1-3, is EAGVAQSPRYKIIEKRQSVAFWCNPISGHATLYWYQQILGQGPKLLIQFQNNGVVDDSQLPKDRFSAERLKGVDSTLKIQPAKLEDSAVYLCASSLRSTDTIYFGEGSWLTVV.

Comments on this clone: In the same sample, other DNA sequences code for this CDR3. This chain uses TRBV6-1 with TRBJ1-5; weak D call: TRBD1 (5 bases). The CDR3 covers 15 residues. Germline CDR1 and CDR2: MNHNS and SASEGT. V was shortened by 2 bases and J by 5 bases, with 13 bases between the two germline ends. The DNA for the CDR3 is TGTGCCAGCAGTGAAAGCTTAAGGGGCTATCAGCCCCAGCATTTT. Translating gives CASSESLRGYQPQHF.

The chain combines TRBV30 with TRBJ1-4, with no clear D. Germline values: CDR1 GTSNPN, CDR2 SVGIG (reference sequence). V lost 4 bases, J lost 4 bases, and 16 bases lay in between. The CDR3 contains 15 residues. The CDR3 nucleotides read TGTGCCTGGAAGGGAGGCGGGAGTATTAATGAAAAACTGTTTTTT. This sequence encodes CAWKGGGSINEKLFF.

The chain couples TRBV4-2 to TRBJ2-7; 7 bases fit TRBD2. The CDR3 extends over 15 amino acids. The germline V gene has CDR1 LGHNA and CDR2 YNFKEQ. Trimming took 0 bases from V and 4 from J; bases not matched to a gene: 6. The CDR3 sequence: CASSQENGGGYEQYF. The CDR3 DNA follows: TGTGCCAGCAGCCAAGAAAATGGGGGAGGGTACGAGCAGTACTTC.

CDR3 DNA: TGCGCCAGCAGCCAAGTCATCCGATGGGCTAGCAATCAGCCCCAGCATTTT. Translating it yields CASSQVIRWASNQPQHF. This chain uses TRBV4-1 with TRBJ1-5; D call uncertain. Trimming cost V 1 base and J 0 bases, with 13 bases left between them. Per the germline V gene, CDR1 is MGHRA and CDR2 is YSYEKL. CDR3 length: 17 amino acids.

The V call is TRBV7-2, the J call TRBJ1-3; D call uncertain. The CDR3 has 14 residues. Germline-derived CDR1 and CDR2 are SGHTA and FQGNSA. With 7 bases removed from V and 1 base from J, the gap between germline ends came to 11 bases. CDR3 protein: CASKASGSGNTIYF. The CDR3 region has the DNA TGTGCCAGCAAAGCATCCGGGTCTGGAAACACCATATATTTT.

The rearrangement links TRBV6-5 to TRBJ1-2; maybe TRBD1 (6 bases). The germline V gene encodes CDR1 MNHEY and CDR2 SVGAGI. Trimming left V 6 bases short and J 4 bases short, with 12 bases between. The CDR3 length is 13 residues. The CDR3 nucleotides read TGTGCCAGCAGCATGGACAGCGCCTATGGCTACACCTTC. Its protein product is CASSMDSAYGYTF.

The chain combines TRBV7-2 with TRBJ2-7, with TRBD2 matching over 8 bases. This CDR3 has 16 amino acids. CDR1 and CDR2 from the germline V gene are SGHTA and FQGNSA. The V segment lost 3 bases and the J segment 2 bases; nucleotides outside the gene matches: 9. The CDR3: CASSFIQRGPAYEQYF. The CDR3 DNA sequence: TGTGCCAGCAGCTTCATCCAGCGGGGGCCCGCCTACGAGCAGTACTTC.

Comments on this clone: An end of the junction does not agree with germline; a read error may underlie this. The same CDR3 arises from other DNA sequences in this sample as well. This chain connects TRBV5-1 to TRBJ1-6, with TRBD1 matching 11 bases. The V gene's germline CDR1 is SGHRS and CDR2 YFSETQ. This CDR3 is built from 15 residues. CDR3 region: CASSLGDRGNSPLHF. The CDR3 nucleotides are TGCGCCAGCAGCTTGGGGGACAGGGGGAATTCACCCCTACACTTT.

This chain uses TRBV5-1 with TRBJ1-4, with 8 nucleotides matching TRBD1. Germline V CDR1 and CDR2: SGHRS, YFSETQ. This CDR3 is built from 14 residues. The V gene end was trimmed by 5 bases and the J gene end by 8 bases; junction bases not matched to a gene: 8. As DNA, the CDR3 is TGCGCCAGCAGTGGACAGGGTGGGAGCGAAAAACTGTTTTTT. Encoded protein: CASSGQGGSEKLFF.

The rearrangement uses TRBV29-1 and TRBJ1-1; D ambiguous. The CDR3 loop spans 12 amino acids. Germline CDR1 is SQVTM and CDR2 is ANQGSEA. V was clipped by 4 bases and J by 2 bases, with 8 bases between them. For the CDR3, the DNA is TGCAGCGTTGTAACAGTTAACACTGAAGCTTTCTTT. As protein: CSVVTVNTEAFF.

This clone counts as medium-sized by frequency. This chain links TRBV2 with TRBJ2-1; D is perhaps TRBD1 (5 bases). The V gene's germline CDR1 is SNHLY and CDR2 FYNNEI. Trimming took off 1 base at V and 5 bases at J, with 15 bases between the two ends. The length of the CDR3 is 16 residues. The CDR3 nucleotides are TGTGCCAGCAGTGAAGGTCTGGGGCTCGGCGACAATGAGCAGTTCTTC. Translation gives CASSEGLGLGDNEQFF.

V and J are TRBV7-2 and TRBJ1-2, with D unclear. V was cut by 3 bases and J by 8 bases, with 13 bases left in between. The germline V gene has CDR1 SGHTA and CDR2 FQGNSA. The CDR3 runs 13 residues. CDR3 sequence reads: CASSFARSDGYTF. CDR3 nucleotides: TGTGCCAGCAGCTTTGCAAGGAGTGACGGCTACACCTTC. The whole variable domain, filled in from reference TRBV7-2 and TRBJ1-2, reads GAGVSQSPSNKVTEKGKDVELRCDPISGHTALYWYRQSLGQGLEFLIYFQGNSAPDKSGLPSDRFSAERTGGSVSTLTIQRTQQEDSAVYLCASSFARSDGYTFGSGTRLTVV.

The chain is built from TRBV5-1 and TRBJ2-7; 8 bases are a match to TRBD1. CDR1 and CDR2 (germline): SGHRS, YFSETQ. This CDR3 is 14 amino acids long. V lost 3 bases to trimming and J lost 5 bases; unmatched junction nucleotides: 7. This chain's CDR3 is CASSSGQGIHEQYF. For the CDR3, the DNA is TGCGCCAGCAGCTCCGGACAGGGTATCCACGAGCAGTACTTC.

Here the CDR3 reads CAWSLQGVWGFSGNTIYF. CDR3 nucleotides: TGTGCCTGGAGTCTGCAGGGGGTCTGGGGCTTCTCTGGAAACACCATATATTTT. This sequence joins TRBV30 and TRBJ1-3; 7 bases match TRBD1. With V trimmed by 2 bases and J by 0 bases, 13 bases remained unmatched. The germline V gene has CDR1 GTSNPN and CDR2 SVGIG (reference sequence). The CDR3 runs to 18 residues.

The chain couples TRBV7-2 to TRBJ2-1; 12 positions match TRBD2. This CDR3 region has 14 residues. CDR1 is SGHTA, CDR2 FQGNSA, per germline. V shed 10 bases and J 5 bases; nucleotides not matched to a gene: 6. CDR3 residues: CATELAGGDNEQFF. CDR3 DNA sequence: TGTGCCACGGAACTAGCGGGGGGCGACAATGAGCAGTTCTTC.

V and J are TRBV28 and TRBJ1-1; D remains ambiguous. In germline, CDR1 is MDHEN, CDR2 SYDVKM. V was clipped by 6 bases and J by 2 bases, with 13 bases between them. CDR3 length: 14 amino acids. CDR3 nucleotide sequence: TGTGCCAGCAGCACACCCCGGACTAACACTGAAGCTTTCTTT. It specifies CASSTPRTNTEAFF.